This TCR beta chain was identified during a study of blood T cell repertoires in COVID-19. Overall study context: PBMCs, B-cell-depleted T cells, or T cells provided the cDNA or gDNA that made up the material.

V trimming: 4 bases; J trimming: 2 bases; junction bases outside the gene matches: 3. CDR3 length equals 16 residues. Germline lookup yields CDR1 SGHNT and CDR2 YYREEE (reference sequence). Profiling relied on immunoSEQ multiplex PCR, and the TCRdb table lists in-frame clones only, not all of them. The sample records around 250,000 clones, 84% being singletons. The chain recombines TRBV5-4 with TRBJ2-3; the match to TRBD2 covers 14 bases. The sequencing input was peripheral blood. The sequence was collected from a woman in her thirties or forties who had recovered from COVID-19. CDR3 nucleotides: TGTGCCAGCAGCAAGGGACTAGCGGGGGCCACAGATACGCAGTATTTT. This codes for CASSKGLAGATDTQYF.